This record looks at one T cell receptor (beta chain) sequence and its context. Its matching antigen is unknown. Sequencing was at deep level. The unsorted PBMC sample used ten immunoSEQ deep assay plates. Libraries were prepared by immunoSEQ multiplex PCR; TCRdb keeps only in-frame clonotypes and omits some of them. The table shows 450,000 to 600,000 clones, with roughly 85% occurring only once. The donor population consisted of healthy HIV-negative adults with no recent acute infections or vaccinations. The V end was cut by 8 bases, the J end by 2 bases, with 10 bases between. CDR1 SNHLY and CDR2 FYNNEI come from the germline V gene. This CDR3 has 13 residues. This sample is part of a study of shared clonotypes between healthy human individuals. Whole-study results and caveats: Clonotype sharing across donors was expected to vary with sequencing depth.

The material sequenced was PBMCs. The J gene is TRBJ1-5, the V gene TRBV2; tentatively, D is TRBD1 (5 bases). The origin of this receptor is a middle-aged woman in good health. Some clones in this sample may be carry-over from other donors' samples. CDR3 in DNA: TGTGCCAGCCTAGACAGCCGCAATCAGCCCCAGCATTTT. It is translated as CASLDSRNQPQHF.